One and the same sample provided the 6 T cell receptor beta chains below, sequenced in a study of blood T cells in healthy people across ages. The second PCR ran about 7 to 12 cycles with a sample-barcoded 5' primer and J-beta primers. TCRdb ran MiXCR on the 5' RACE reads and lists one entry per CDR3 protein. The data hold about 970,000 distinct CDR3 sequences, with 51% observed a single time. The source material was blood. These receptors were obtained from a woman aged 60-75 years in good health.

V and J are TRBV4-1 and TRBJ2-7; 8 bases map to TRBD1. This CDR3 comprises 16 residues. V was pared by 6 bases and J by 1 base, with 11 bases of the junction left unmatched. Germline V gene sequence: CDR1 MGHRA, CDR2 YSYEKL. In DNA form, the CDR3 reads TGCGCCAGCAGTCGACAGGGGACAGGAACTTCCTACGAGCAGTACTTC. Protein sequence: CASSRQGTGTSYEQYF.

This clonotype has only a few counts. V is TRBV4-1 and J is TRBJ2-1; 10 bases are a match to TRBD2. CDR1 and CDR2 from the germline V gene are MGHRA and YSYEKL. The CDR3 covers 16 residues. Losses at the gene ends were 7 bases for V and 2 bases for J; bases not matched to a gene: 8. CDR3 bases: TGCGCCAGCACCGGGACTAGCGAGCCGCCCTACAATGAGCAGTTCTTC. This codes for CASTGTSEPPYNEQFF.

This clonotype was recorded at least ten times. This sequence joins TRBV2 and TRBJ2-7, with D perhaps matching TRBD1 (6 bases). CDR3 length: 14 amino acids. V shed 7 bases and J shed 4 bases, with 17 bases lying between them. The germline V gene has CDR1 SNHLY and CDR2 FYNNEI. Written as DNA, the CDR3 is TGTGCCAGCATCGCAGGGGTTTGGGAATACGAGCAGTACTTC. Protein sequence: CASIAGVWEYEQYF.

Ten or more counts support this clonotype. The chain is built from TRBV11-2 and TRBJ2-1; TRBD2 is a possible D gene (6 bases). The CDR3 runs to 16 residues. With 4 bases removed from V and 6 bases from J, the gap between germline ends came to 19 bases. The germline V gene has CDR1 SGHAT and CDR2 FQNNGV. The CDR3 loop is CASSSRGSGLFNEQFF. CDR3 in DNA: TGTGCCAGCAGCTCTCGAGGTAGCGGACTCTTCAATGAGCAGTTCTTC.

The chain uses TRBV20-1 and TRBJ2-7, with D maybe TRBD1 (5 bases). CDR1 is DFQATT, CDR2 SNEGSKA, per germline (reference sequence). There are 13 residues in the CDR3. V was trimmed by 6 bases and J by 1 base, leaving 13 bases between them. CDR3 sequence: CSAPLSGSYEQYF. The CDR3 DNA sequence: TGCAGTGCCCCCCTTTCAGGGTCCTACGAGCAGTACTTC.

CDR3 protein: CSARELGTGRNNEQFF. The CDR3 DNA sequence: TGCAGTGCCCGGGAGCTCGGGACAGGGAGAAACAATGAGCAGTTCTTC. V is TRBV20-1 and J is TRBJ2-1, with TRBD1 identical over 9 bases. V gave up 6 bases and J gave up 5 bases; unmatched junction bases: 14. This CDR3 is 16 amino acids long. Germline V CDR1 and CDR2: DFQATT, SNEGSKA (reference sequence).